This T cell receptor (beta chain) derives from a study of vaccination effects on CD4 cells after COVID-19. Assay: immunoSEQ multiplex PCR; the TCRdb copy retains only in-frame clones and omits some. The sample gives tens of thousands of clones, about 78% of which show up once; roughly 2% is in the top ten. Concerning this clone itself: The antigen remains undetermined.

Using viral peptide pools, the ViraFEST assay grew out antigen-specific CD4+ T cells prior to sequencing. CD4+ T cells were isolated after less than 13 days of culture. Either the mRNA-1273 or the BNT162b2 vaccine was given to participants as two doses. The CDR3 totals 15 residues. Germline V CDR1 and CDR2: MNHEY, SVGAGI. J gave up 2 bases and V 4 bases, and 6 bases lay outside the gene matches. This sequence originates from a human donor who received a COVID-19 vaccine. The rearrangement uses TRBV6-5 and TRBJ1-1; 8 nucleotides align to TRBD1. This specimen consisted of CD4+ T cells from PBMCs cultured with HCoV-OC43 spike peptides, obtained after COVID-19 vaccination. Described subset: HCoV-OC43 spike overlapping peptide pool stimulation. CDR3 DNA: TGTGCCAGCAGTTTCTTAGACAGGGGTAACACTGAAGCTTTCTTT. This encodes CASSFLDRGNTEAFF.